Following are 14 T cell receptor beta chains from one sample sequenced in a study of shared clonotypes between healthy human individuals. Repertoires were generated with immunoSEQ multiplex PCR, while TCRdb's copy carries only in-frame clones and drops some. In the table there are some 900,000 clones, 70% to 85% of which are singletons. Sample: memory CD4+ T cells sorted from blood. Subset indicated: CD45RA-negative fraction. The receptors were sampled from a man aged 18 to 29 in good health.

The chain joins TRBV7-2 to TRBJ2-3, with D perhaps TRBD1 or TRBD2 (6 bases each). The CDR3 runs 14 residues. Trimming removed 6 bases at V and 8 bases at J, with 18 bases between. In germline, CDR1 is SGHTA, CDR2 FQGNSA. CDR3 DNA: TGTGCCAGCAGTCCGAACAGCGGAGGGGGTACGCAGTATTTT. Protein sequence: CASSPNSGGGTQYF.

This clone was seen ten or more times. This rearrangement joins TRBV30 to TRBJ1-1; the D gene is possibly TRBD1 (5 bases). Germline loops: CDR1 GTSNPN, CDR2 SVGIG (reference sequence). The CDR3 covers 11 residues. V lost 7 bases to trimming and J lost 5 bases, with 11 bases between them. In DNA, the CDR3 is TGTGCCTCCACAGGTATGACTGAAGCTTTCTTT. Translated: CASTGMTEAFF.

The rearrangement uses TRBV25-1 and TRBJ1-1, with a possible D match to TRBD1 (6 bases). Germline-derived CDR1 and CDR2 are MGHDK and SYGVNS. V was cut by 4 bases and J by 1 base, with 7 bases left in between. CDR3 length equals 13 residues. The CDR3 DNA sequence: TGTGCCAGCAGTGGGACAGCGAACACTGAAGCTTTCTTT. Translated: CASSGTANTEAFF.

V usage is TRBV29-1 and J usage is TRBJ1-5, with D perhaps matching TRBD1 (5 bases). Per the germline V gene, CDR1 is SQVTM and CDR2 is ANQGSEA. The V end was cut by 4 bases, the J end by 4 bases, with 17 bases between. CDR3 size: 15 residues. The CDR3, as DNA: TGCAGCGTTGCGGAGCTTATAGGGGTAAATCAGCCCCAGCATTTT. It is translated as CSVAELIGVNQPQHF.

This sequence joins TRBV6-1 and TRBJ1-6, with D unclear. CDR1 and CDR2 from the germline V gene are MNHNS and SASEGT. Trimming cost V 3 bases and J 7 bases, with 22 bases left between them. The CDR3 is 18 residues long. In DNA form, the CDR3 reads TGTGCCAGCAGTGATCTCCCCCTTTCGGCCCAGTGGAATTCACCCCTCCACTTT. This translates into CASSDLPLSAQWNSPLHF.

This rearrangement joins TRBV4-2 to TRBJ2-6; D call uncertain. The CDR3 extends over 16 amino acids. The V and J ends lost 0 bases and 0 bases respectively, with 6 bases between them. From germline, CDR1 is LGHNA and CDR2 YNFKEQ. In nucleotides, the CDR3 is TGTGCCAGCAGCCAAGAGAGTCACTCTGGGGCCAACGTCCTGACTTTC. Its translation: CASSQESHSGANVLTF.

J is TRBJ2-7 and V is TRBV6-5; D is perhaps TRBD2 (6 bases). Trimming stripped 6 bases from V and 0 bases from J, with 15 bases between. This CDR3 has 15 amino acids. Germline CDR1 is MNHEY and CDR2 is SVGAGI. This CDR3 reads CASSTRDLFSYEQYF. The CDR3 DNA reads TGTGCCAGCAGCACGCGGGACCTCTTCTCCTACGAGCAGTACTTC.

The rearrangement joins TRBV11-3 to TRBJ2-1; the D gene is possibly TRBD1 (6 bases). V dropped 1 base and J dropped 7 bases, with 8 bases sitting between them. This CDR3 contains 13 residues. CDR1 and CDR2 (germline): SGHNT, YENEEA. CDR3 in DNA: TGTGCCAGCAGCTTAGGAGGGGGAAATGAGCAGTTCTTC. This encodes CASSLGGGNEQFF.

The V call is TRBV19, the J call TRBJ1-1; no reliable D call. CDR1 and CDR2 (germline): LNHDA, SQIVND (reference sequence). The CDR3 contains 13 residues. The V gene lost 5 bases and the J gene lost 11 bases, with 18 bases spanning the gap. In DNA form, the CDR3 reads TGTGCCAGTAGTGGGTGGCGGGATCCTTCGGCTTTCTTT. Translating it yields CASSGWRDPSAFF.

The chain uses TRBV5-1 and TRBJ2-3; D call uncertain. The CDR3 extends over 15 amino acids. CDR1 and CDR2 (germline): SGHRS, YFSETQ. V lost 1 base to trimming and J lost 6 bases, with 15 bases between them. CDR3 protein: CASSLSDRTADTQYF. CDR3 in DNA: TGCGCCAGCAGCTTGTCCGACCGGACGGCGGATACGCAGTATTTT. Complete variable domain (other parts from reference TRBV5-1 and TRBJ2-3): KAGVTQTPRYLIKTRGQQVTLSCSPISGHRSVSWYQQTPGQGLQFLFEYFSETQRNKGNFPGRFSGRQFSNSRSEMNVSTLELGDSALYLCASSLSDRTADTQYFGPGTRLTVL.

This sequence joins TRBV21-1 and TRBJ2-1; the D call TRBD2 from the table was never checked on the DNA. TRBV21-1 is a listed pseudogene. This CDR3 is 14 amino acids long. The CDR3 region is CASSTSGVYNEQFF. The CDR3 bases are TGTGCCAGCAGCACCTCGGGGGTTTACAATGAGCAGTTCTTC.

The chain recombines TRBV29-1 with TRBJ1-1; 7 bases are a match to TRBD1. The CDR3 length is 13 residues. The germline V gene encodes CDR1 SQVTM and CDR2 ANQGSEA. Trimming removed 6 bases from V and 0 bases from J; junction bases left unmatched: 4. The CDR3, as DNA: TGCAGCGTGCCGGGACAGATGAACACTGAAGCTTTCTTT. Translation gives CSVPGQMNTEAFF.

This clone has more than one count but fewer than ten. Within the sample, other DNA sequences also encode this same CDR3. The rearrangement joins TRBV11-3 to TRBJ2-2; D is unclear. This CDR3 has 12 amino acids. Trimming pared 1 base from V and 4 bases from J, leaving 1 base between. Germline V gene lookup returns CDR1 SGHNT and CDR2 YENEEA. CDR3 coding DNA: TGTGCCAGCAGCTTAGGCACCGGGGAGCTGTTTTTT. This codes for CASSLGTGELFF.

This clone was picked up a small number of times. This rearrangement joins TRBV30 to TRBJ2-7, with D perhaps matching TRBD2 (7 bases). The CDR3 covers 13 residues. Germline values: CDR1 GTSNPN, CDR2 SVGIG (reference sequence). The V end lost 4 bases, the J end lost 3 bases, and 13 bases lay between the germline ends. The CDR3 DNA follows: TGTGCCTGGAACCGGGGGGCCGACTACGAGCAGTACTTC. Residues: CAWNRGADYEQYF.